Listed below are T cell receptor beta chains from one sample, sequenced in a study of vaccination effects on CD4 cells after COVID-19. Here immunoSEQ multiplex PCR was the method, and the copy in TCRdb shows in-frame clones only, minus some. The profile shows 50,000 or so clones, roughly 79% of them singletons. These TCRs are of unknown antigen specificity. The sequenced sample was CD4+ T cells from PBMCs cultured with HCoV-OC43 spike peptides, obtained before COVID-19 vaccination. Source of these receptors: a human donor who received a COVID-19 vaccine. Each CDR3 is given with its conserved first and last residue. A D gene is named only where the DNA matches it firmly. Expanded clones are given a class, and other clones once, few, many or no size at all.

.,.,TRBV12-3/TRBV12-4,TRBJ1-1,TGTGCCAGCAGCATTACAGGTTCCGCTGAAGCTTTCTTT,CASSITGSAEAFF
TRBD2,.,TRBV7-2,TRBJ2-3,TGTGCCAGCAGCTTCGGGGGGTCCTCGAGGGATACGCAGTATTTT,CASSFGGSSRDTQYF
.,once,TRBV7-6,TRBJ1-2,TGTGCCAGCAGCCCCGGACAGATATATGGCTACACCTTC,CASSPGQIYGYTF
.,.,TRBV14,TRBJ2-1,TGTGCCAGCAGCCTTCCTGGCTCCTACAATGAGCAGTTCTTC,CASSLPGSYNEQFF
.,.,TRBV19,TRBJ2-5,TGTGCCAGTAGTATACCGGACACCCAAGAGACCCAGTACTTC,CASSIPDTQETQYF
.,.,TRBV3-1/TRBV3-2,TRBJ2-4,TGTGCCAGCAGCCAAGGGGCGCTAGCCAAAAACATTCAGTACTTC,CASSQGALAKNIQYF
.,.,TRBV5-1,TRBJ1-1,TGCGCCAGCAGCTTGCGTAGGGGATCCACTGAAGCTTTCTTT,CASSLRRGSTEAFF
.,.,TRBV12-5,TRBJ2-5,TGTGCTAGTGGTTTGGCCCTCAGGGCAGGGCTACCCGAGACCCAGTACTTC,CASGLALRAGLPETQYF
.,.,TRBV7-8,TRBJ1-1,TGTGCCAGCATAATTCGTGGAGGGGGGGGTAGCACTGAAGCTTTCTTT,CASIIRGGGGSTEAFF
.,.,TRBV5-1,TRBJ2-3,TGCGCCAGCAGCCCTGATTTATTCACAGATACGCAGTATTTT,CASSPDLFTDTQYF
.,.,TRBV27,TRBJ2-3,TGTGCCAGCAGCCCCCTGTTACAGTGGCGCACAGATACGCAGTATTTT,CASSPLLQWRTDTQYF
TRBD1,.,TRBV6-5,TRBJ1-2,TGTGCCAGCATTCCGCAGGGGGAGGTGAACTATGGCTACACCTTC,CASIPQGEVNYGYTF
.,few,TRBV7-3,TRBJ1-6,TGTGCCAGCAGCGTGGGACCTTATAATTCACCCCTCCACTTT,CASSVGPYNSPLHF
.,.,TRBV11-2,TRBJ1-4,TGTGCCAGCAGTCCGCAGCCGGGACGGAGCCTTCGTGAACTGTTTTTT,CASSPQPGRSLRELFF
TRBD2,.,TRBV7-2,TRBJ2-5,TGTGCCAGCAGCTTATTGCGACTGCAGCGGGGGAGGGAGACCCAGTACTTC,CASSLLRLQRGRETQYF
TRBD1,.,TRBV7-2,TRBJ2-5,TGTGCCAGCAGCCTAAAGACAGGGGGCGCCGAGACCCAGTACTTC,CASSLKTGGAETQYF
.,.,TRBV18,TRBJ1-1,TGTGCCAGCTCACCGGCTAGCAGGGCGAACACTGAAGCTTTCTTT,CASSPASRANTEAFF
TRBD1,.,TRBV2,TRBJ1-2,TGTGCCAGCAGTGTTCAGGGGGCGGGCTATGGCTACACCTTC,CASSVQGAGYGYTF
.,.,TRBV19,TRBJ2-3,TGTGCCAGTAAGGTGACTACTAGCACAGATACGCAGTATTTT,CASKVTTSTDTQYF
TRBD1,.,TRBV4-1,TRBJ2-5,TGCGCCAGCAGTCTACATATTTCGGGACAGAAAGAAGAGACCCAGTACTTC,CASSLHISGQKEETQYF
.,.,TRBV10-3,TRBJ1-5,TGTGCCATCAGCGAACAGGGTATTAGCAATCAGCCCCAGCATTTT,CAISEQGISNQPQHF
.,.,TRBV6-4,TRBJ1-2,TGTGCCAGCAGTGACTCGGGGGGGATCTATGGCTACACCTTC,CASSDSGGIYGYTF
.,few,TRBV12-3/TRBV12-4,TRBJ1-2,TGTGCCAGCAGTCAGACAGTGATCTATGGCTACACCTTC,CASSQTVIYGYTF
TRBD1,once,TRBV29-1,TRBJ1-1,TGCAGCGTTGCTCAGGGGGCTAGGTCTGAAGCTTTCTTT,CSVAQGARSEAFF
.,.,TRBV5-1,TRBJ2-5,TGCGCCAGCAGCTTGCTTAGGACTGGACAACAAGAGACCCAGTACTTC,CASSLLRTGQQETQYF